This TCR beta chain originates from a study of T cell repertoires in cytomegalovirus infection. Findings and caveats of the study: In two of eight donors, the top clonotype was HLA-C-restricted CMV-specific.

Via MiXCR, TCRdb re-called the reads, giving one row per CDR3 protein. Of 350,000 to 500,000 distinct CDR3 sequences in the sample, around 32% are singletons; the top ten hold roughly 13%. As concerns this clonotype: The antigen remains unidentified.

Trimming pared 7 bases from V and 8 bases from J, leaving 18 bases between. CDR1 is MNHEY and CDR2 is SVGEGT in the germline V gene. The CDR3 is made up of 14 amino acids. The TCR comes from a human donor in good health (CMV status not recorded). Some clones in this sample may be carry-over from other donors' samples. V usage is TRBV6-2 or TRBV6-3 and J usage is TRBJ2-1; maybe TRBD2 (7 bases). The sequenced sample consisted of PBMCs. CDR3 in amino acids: CASTPRRGGDEQFF. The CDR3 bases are TGTGCCAGCACCCCCCGGCGCGGGGGCGATGAGCAGTTCTTC.